A single sample gave rise to the 14 T cell receptor beta chains below, sequenced in a study of response to subunit inactivated influenza vaccine. TCRdb called the RT-PCR reads again in MiXCR, with one record for every CDR3 protein. The sample lists 650,000 to 700,000 distinct CDR3 sequences; around 14% were seen once. The source material was PBMCs from blood, sampled about 11 days after vaccination. The source is a man aged 45-60 years who received an inactivated influenza vaccine.

V is TRBV18 and J is TRBJ2-2; D is unresolved. CDR1 is KGHSH and CDR2 is LQKENI in the germline V gene. The CDR3 runs to 16 residues. Trimming removed 6 bases from V and 0 bases from J, with 14 bases in between. CDR3 sequence reads: CASSVKGPTNTGELFF. The CDR3 DNA follows: TGTGCCAGCTCTGTAAAAGGGCCAACGAACACCGGGGAGCTGTTTTTT. Looking up the rest from reference TRBV18 and TRBJ2-2 gives the full variable domain: NAGVMQNPRHLVRRRGQEARLRCSPMKGHSHVYWYRQLPEEGLKFMVYLQKENIIDESGMPKERFSAEFPKEGPSILRIQQVVRGDSAAYFCASSVKGPTNTGELFFGEGSRLTVL.

The chain carries TRBV30 and TRBJ1-2; the match to TRBD1 covers 9 bases. Germline V gene lookup returns CDR1 GTSNPN and CDR2 SVGIG (reference sequence). This CDR3 contains 14 residues. The trim removed 2 bases at V and 4 bases at J, leaving 5 bases unmatched. This chain's CDR3 is CAWSSGTGIYGYTF. CDR3 in DNA: TGTGCCTGGAGTTCGGGGACAGGGATCTATGGCTACACCTTC. The full variable domain, in which reference TRBV30 and TRBJ1-2 provide the parts outside the CDR3, is SQTIHQWPATLVQPVGSPLSLECTVEGTSNPNLYWYRQAAGRGLQLLFYSVGIGQISSEVPQNLSASRPQDRQFILSSKKLLLSDSGFYLCAWSSGTGIYGYTFGSGTRLTVV.

The genes are TRBV20-1 and TRBJ2-7; 7 bases map to TRBD2. The length of the CDR3 is 12 residues. Germline-derived CDR1 and CDR2 are DFQATT and SNEGSKA (reference sequence). V was pared by 5 bases and J by 7 bases, with 8 bases of the junction left unmatched. CDR3 coding DNA: TGCAGTGCTCCTACTTCGGGGGGTGAGCAGTACTTC. It translates to CSAPTSGGEQYF.

The rearrangement uses TRBV29-1 and TRBJ1-2; 11 bases align to TRBD1. This CDR3 spans 12 amino acids. Germline assignment: CDR1 SQVTM and CDR2 ANQGSEA. The V gene end was trimmed by 7 bases and the J gene end by 7 bases; junction bases not matched to a gene: 5. The CDR3 region has the DNA TGCAGCGCAGGGGACAGGGGGGTTGGCTACACCTTC. This translates into CSAGDRGVGYTF.

The chain has TRBV7-3 and TRBJ1-1; possibly TRBD1 for D (6 bases). V lost 2 bases and J lost 1, with 20 bases in between. The CDR3 extends over 18 amino acids. CDR1 and CDR2 from the germline V gene are SGHTA and FQGTGA. This chain's CDR3 is CASSLVQGRGLENTEAFF. The CDR3 DNA reads as TGTGCCAGCAGCTTAGTACAGGGAAGGGGATTGGAGAACACTGAAGCTTTCTTT.

The chain carries TRBV25-1 and TRBJ2-4; TRBD1 might be the D (6 bases). V lost 4 bases and J 6 bases, leaving 10 bases between the germline ends. Per germline, CDR1 MGHDK and CDR2 SYGVNS. The CDR3 spans 13 residues. CDR3 bases: TGTGCCAGCAGTGGGCAGGGGACAAACATTCAGTACTTC. As protein: CASSGQGTNIQYF.

This clonotype was counted a few times. This chain links TRBV3-1 with TRBJ2-3; D remains unclear. The V gene lost 0 bases and the J gene lost 3 bases, with 16 bases spanning the gap. Germline V gene sequence: CDR1 LGHDT, CDR2 YNNKEL (reference sequence). The CDR3 length is 17 residues. The CDR3 nucleotides are TGTGCCAGCAGCCAAGAAGTACACCATCAGTTTACAGATACGCAGTATTTT. Amino acid sequence: CASSQEVHHQFTDTQYF.

The rearrangement joins TRBV28 to TRBJ2-1; no clear D gene. Germline values: CDR1 MDHEN, CDR2 SYDVKM. The CDR3 runs to 15 residues. The V gene lost 6 bases and the J gene lost 0 bases, with 12 bases spanning the gap. CDR3: CASRTPGLSYNEQFF. The CDR3 DNA follows: TGTGCCAGCAGGACCCCGGGCCTCTCCTACAATGAGCAGTTCTTC. Full variable domain (remainder filled in from reference TRBV28 and TRBJ2-1): DVKVTQSSRYLVKRTGEKVFLECVQDMDHENMFWYRQDPGLGLRLIYFSYDVKMKEKGDIPEGYSVSREKKERFSLILESASTNQTSMYLCASRTPGLSYNEQFFGPGTRLTVL.

V and J are TRBV4-3 and TRBJ2-3; no clear D gene. Per the germline V gene, CDR1 is LGHNA and CDR2 is YSLEER. The CDR3 consists of 15 residues. The V end lost 3 bases, the J end lost 1 base, and 11 bases lay between the germline ends. Written as DNA, the CDR3 is TGCGCCAGCAGCCATTCCGGGCTACGCACAGATACGCAGTATTTT. Translation gives CASSHSGLRTDTQYF.

This clonotype came up a few times. V and J are TRBV4-3 and TRBJ1-2, with D maybe TRBD1 (5 bases). The CDR3 length is 16 residues. Germline V CDR1 and CDR2: LGHNA, YSLEER. With 0 bases removed from V and 6 bases from J, the gap between germline ends came to 17 bases. The CDR3 DNA reads as TGCGCCAGCAGCCAAGAATCAGGAGGGGTTAAGGATGGCTACACCTTC. Amino acids: CASSQESGGVKDGYTF.

This chain uses TRBV5-1 with TRBJ1-2; 7 nucleotides match TRBD1. The CDR3 has 14 residues. The junction had 6 bases not matched to a gene; V was cut back by 0 bases and J by 7 bases. The germline CDR1 and CDR2 sequences are SGHRS and YFSETQ. Written as DNA, the CDR3 is TGCGCCAGCAGCTTGGGTGACAGGGCGTCTGGCTACACCTTC. Translating gives CASSLGDRASGYTF.

This clonotype was seen only a few times. The chain carries TRBV6-1 and TRBJ1-2; a weak D match, TRBD1 (6 bases). V was cut by 3 bases and J by 7 bases, with 9 bases left in between. CDR1 is MNHNS and CDR2 is SASEGT in the germline V gene. This CDR3 has 12 amino acids. DNA for the CDR3: TGTGCCAGCAGTGAGTCAGGGGTTGGCTACACCTTC. It is translated as CASSESGVGYTF.

This clonotype was recorded a few times. The chain links TRBV20-1 to TRBJ1-2; no clear D gene. Trimming left V 2 bases short and J 8 bases short, with 9 bases between. This CDR3 comprises 11 residues. Per the germline V gene, CDR1 is DFQATT and CDR2 is SNEGSKA (reference sequence). CDR3 region: CSARFRWGYTF. In DNA, the CDR3 is TGCAGTGCTAGATTCAGGTGGGGCTACACCTTC.

This clonotype was counted between two and nine times. The chain couples TRBV15 to TRBJ2-5, with 8 bases identical to TRBD1. The CDR3 consists of 15 residues. J was trimmed by 2 bases and V by 0 bases; bases with no gene match: 2. Germline lookup yields CDR1 LNHNV and CDR2 YYDKDF (reference sequence). DNA of the CDR3: TGTGCCACCAGCAGAGAGAGGACAGGGCAAGAGACCCAGTACTTC. The encoded protein is CATSRERTGQETQYF. Using reference TRBV15 and TRBJ2-5 for the parts outside the CDR3, the full variable domain is DAMVIQNPRYQVTQFGKPVTLSCSQTLNHNVMYWYQQKSSQAPKLLFHYYDKDFNNEADTPDNFQSRRPNTSFCFLDIRSPGLGDTAMYLCATSRERTGQETQYFGPGTRLLVL.